This T cell receptor (beta chain) was found in a study of shared clonotypes between healthy human individuals (dated by TCRdb to between 2020 and 2021). Looking at the study overall: Three men and two women, aged 18 to 49 years, made up the cohort. To increase sequencing depth and limit assay-specific biases, TCR repertoire library preparation and sequencing were carried out by different laboratories using diverse techniques. Each donor's leukapheresis produced roughly between roughly 0.94 and 9.5 billion PBMCs. For each donor, CD4 naive and CD4 memory were each run on three plates, CD8 naive on two plates, and CD8 memory on one plate. The study deeply sequenced blood TCR repertoires of about 5 healthy adults to estimate repertoire size and the extent of clonotype sharing between individuals. General study outcomes and caveats: Compared with non-shared clonotypes, clonotypes shared by all four sorted-subset donors had higher generation probabilities. Sampling was restricted to blood, and TCR repertoires in tissues likely differ from the TCR repertoires found in blood. Naive subsets generally had larger estimated clonotype richness than memory subsets did. Rarefaction of sorted-subset datasets indicated incomplete sequencing despite the large sequencing depth. Pairwise subsampling led to the expectation that sequencing depth would affect the degree of clonotype sharing among donors. The genetic and exposure-history diversity represented was limited by the small number of donors. Sharing across several donors was observed for around 5% of naive CD4, around 3.5% of naive CD8, about 2.3% of memory CD4, and approximately 0.41% of memory CD8 clonotypes.

Using the deep immunoSEQ assay, TCR CDR3 regions were amplified from genomic DNA by multiplex PCR. For each cell subset, the extracted genomic DNA was distributed evenly across all wells of several immunoSEQ 96-well plates, and each plate served as one replicate. For sorted subsets, approximately 200 ng of genomic DNA, equivalent to some 30,000 T cell genomes, went into each replicate PCR. The purified libraries were quantified using a Qubit 3.0 fluorometer, sized with a Bioanalyzer 2100, and then quantified again using the KAPA Library Quantification kit. Each immunoSEQ 96-well plate was sequenced on its own single-read 150-cycle Illumina NextSeq 550 flow cell. Under the source paper's analysis protocol: The immunoSEQ output contained only junctional sequences without quality scores, so filtering could not match that applied to full-length reads. Sequences were annotated with PyIR, a Python wrapper for IgBLAST v1.9, using IMGT germline references to assign V/J genes and CDR3. Reads were filtered out if the reads had weak V/J assignments (E-value above 1e-6), no CDR3, stop codons, out-of-frame junctions, or ambiguous translated residues. V3J clonotypes were defined as sequences sharing the same inferred V gene, J gene, and CDR3 amino acid sequence. To compute the percentage overlap between repertoires, the number of shared unique clonotypes was divided by the size of the smaller repertoire. Richness of each repertoire was evaluated using RTK rarefaction, the Chao1 estimator, and Recon v2.1 estimates of unobserved clonotypes. OLGA was used to compute generation probabilities for all TCRbeta clonotypes that the gDNA method yielded from several donors. TCRdb holds this immuneACCESS table with in-frame rearrangements only. Some clones are missing; in checked studies, unresolved V genes explain under half, and the rest has no known cause. The DNA gave D and trimming, while V, J and clone size come from that table. For this sample there are 1.5 million to 2.5 million clones; about 95% appear just once. The ten largest clones represent under 1.5% of the sample.

Reading the germline V gene gives CDR1 SGHRS and CDR2 YFSETQ. Inclusive of the bounding cysteine and phenylalanine, the CDR3 is 15 residues long. Of all the DNA, just the CDR3 is kept, 45 bases in frame from base 1. The germline V end is reduced by 4 bases and the J end by 6 bases; junction bases left unmatched: 11. CD8 naive samples consisted of CD45RO-negative cells that were positively selected for CCR7, yielding a CD45RA+CCR7+ population without TemRA cells. Donors were healthy HIV-negative adults with no recently reported acute infections or vaccinations. Only Caucasian adults living in Nashville, Tennessee, USA were represented among the donors. Blood was collected by leukapheresis, and PBMCs were isolated by Ficoll-Histopaque density gradient centrifugation and then cryopreserved in liquid nitrogen vapor phase. Purity and quantity of every magnetically sorted T cell population were checked by analytical flow cytometry. Genomic DNA was isolated from every sorted fraction and measured by UV absorbance on a Nanodrop 2000c.

As for this clone: Its antigen remains unidentified. Base quality data are lacking; no much larger clone is found one base away.

Recombination connected TRBV5-1 to TRBJ1-2; 8 nucleotides in the junction match TRBD1. Sequenced input: naive CD8+ T cells sorted from blood. The sample's cell subset or site label is to be understood as: CD45RA+CCR7+. The origin of this receptor is a man younger than 35 in good health. The sequenced DNA is TGCGCCAGCAGCAAGCCTCAGGGGGCCCTTAATGGCTACACCTTC. This yields the protein CASSKPQGALNGYTF.